The rows below give T cell receptor beta chains drawn from one sample of a study of cytomegalovirus exposure and HLA in healthy donors. Profiling relied on immunoSEQ multiplex PCR, and the TCRdb table lists in-frame clones only, not all of them. The sample shows 100,000 or so clones, roughly three quarters of them seen only once. Sample: PBMCs. The source is a man in his forties in good health and CMV-seronegative. Both conserved end residues are trimmed from each CDR3. Some rows mark clone size as missing; the rest say once, few, many or name a class of expanded clone.

clone_size: -; v_call: TRBV28; cdr3_aa: ASSLGLAGDTDTQY
clone_size: -; v_call: TRBV2; cdr3_aa: ASSESTGVGTGELF
clone_size: -; v_call: TRBV7-8; cdr3_aa: ASRGPGTSETQY
clone_size: once; v_call: TRBV25-1; cdr3_aa: ASSPKSGYGYT
clone_size: -; v_call: TRBV5-4; cdr3_aa: ASSLGIAAETQY
clone_size: -; v_call: TRBV2; cdr3_aa: ASSYGATRSTDTQY
clone_size: -; v_call: TRBV7-9; cdr3_aa: ASSLVPDRGYEQY
clone_size: -; v_call: TRBV7-2; cdr3_aa: ASSRRGQGAYEQY
clone_size: -; v_call: TRBV5-5; cdr3_aa: ASSLVRNTIY
clone_size: -; v_call: TRBV18; cdr3_aa: ASQDRGNTEAF
clone_size: -; v_call: TRBV25-1; cdr3_aa: ASSGANQPQH
clone_size: -; v_call: TRBV7-9; cdr3_aa: ASSPSGSNQPQH
clone_size: -; v_call: TRBV7-2; cdr3_aa: ASSLVGGSYNEQF
clone_size: -; v_call: TRBV11-2; cdr3_aa: ASSPRRGRDNQPQH
clone_size: -; v_call: TRBV10-3; cdr3_aa: AITGTGDDGYT
clone_size: -; v_call: TRBV6-5; cdr3_aa: ASSYSQGMNYGYT
clone_size: -; v_call: TRBV7-9; cdr3_aa: ASRKMGQGYTEAF
clone_size: once; v_call: TRBV30; cdr3_aa: AWGYGGSTGELF
clone_size: -; v_call: TRBV7-2; cdr3_aa: ASSFVGTLNSETQY
clone_size: -; v_call: TRBV9; cdr3_aa: ASSPRPGAGSEQY
clone_size: -; v_call: TRBV11-2; cdr3_aa: ASSSTLGQGAFNEQF
clone_size: -; v_call: TRBV27; cdr3_aa: ASRGTGPHQPQH
clone_size: -; v_call: TRBV15; cdr3_aa: ATSERRGSGNEQF
clone_size: once; v_call: TRBV4-3; cdr3_aa: ASSQSGVLAGGPPYEQY
clone_size: -; v_call: TRBV6-1; cdr3_aa: ASSGSGRETQY
clone_size: -; v_call: TRBV28; cdr3_aa: ASSFARGLAGGRYNEQF
clone_size: -; v_call: TRBV6-5; cdr3_aa: ASSWGQGYETQY
clone_size: -; v_call: TRBV13; cdr3_aa: ASSLRRERGYT
clone_size: -; v_call: TRBV7-2; cdr3_aa: ASSLAGGPEQY
clone_size: -; v_call: TRBV6-4; cdr3_aa: ASSDSTGEINEQF
clone_size: -; v_call: TRBV13; cdr3_aa: ASSAPTGEAF
clone_size: -; v_call: TRBV19; cdr3_aa: ASSIENRISGNTIY
clone_size: -; v_call: TRBV28; cdr3_aa: ASSLTGTGLGVQY
clone_size: once; v_call: TRBV11-2; cdr3_aa: ASSFRVNGANVLT
clone_size: -; v_call: TRBV11-1; cdr3_aa: ASSLSRQGAYGYT
clone_size: -; v_call: TRBV5-1; cdr3_aa: ASSSYSGTGTLITDTQY
clone_size: -; v_call: TRBV7-9; cdr3_aa: ASRSGQTNTEAF
clone_size: few; v_call: TRBV18; cdr3_aa: ASSPLGTGTPLINEKLF
clone_size: -; v_call: TRBV7-9; cdr3_aa: ASSNGQGDEAF
clone_size: few; v_call: TRBV7-2; cdr3_aa: ASSLVGTSGGAHEQY
clone_size: -; v_call: TRBV11-2; cdr3_aa: ASSLGSRGDKNIQY
clone_size: -; v_call: TRBV18; cdr3_aa: ASSPTGQPQH
clone_size: -; v_call: TRBV11-3; cdr3_aa: ASRRGSSGELF
clone_size: few; v_call: TRBV29-1; cdr3_aa: SVRAGTTGNTIY
clone_size: -; v_call: TRBV10-3; cdr3_aa: AIRPGTGPYNEQF
clone_size: -; v_call: TRBV29-1; cdr3_aa: SVVHDRDEQY
clone_size: -; v_call: TRBV11-2; cdr3_aa: ASSLGGEENGYT
clone_size: -; v_call: TRBV15; cdr3_aa: ATSLRNTEAF
clone_size: -; v_call: TRBV6-5; cdr3_aa: ASRRDRGMNQPQH
clone_size: -; v_call: TRBV6-4; cdr3_aa: ASSQGGGNIQY
clone_size: -; v_call: TRBV7-9; cdr3_aa: ASSELAGGTYEQY
clone_size: -; v_call: TRBV4-3; cdr3_aa: ASSQGVRGHYGYT
clone_size: -; v_call: TRBV2; cdr3_aa: ASRPGLSFSPLH
clone_size: once; v_call: TRBV13; cdr3_aa: ASSGENSHSPLH
clone_size: -; v_call: TRBV27; cdr3_aa: ASSLSLGVAGDTQY
clone_size: -; v_call: TRBV6-5; cdr3_aa: ASSPGQNTEAF
clone_size: -; v_call: TRBV7-2; cdr3_aa: ASSLVGGGVGNEQF